What follows describes a single T cell receptor (beta chain). The data derive from a study of blood T cells in healthy people across ages. A second PCR of about 7 to 12 cycles used a sample-barcoded 5' primer and a J-beta primer mix. Unique molecular identifiers of 12 random nucleotides labeled each cDNA. Each CDR3 protein gets one entry after TCRdb re-called the 5' RACE reads with MiXCR. The table lists some 780,000 distinct CDR3 sequences, more than 55% of them singletons, with under 30% in the top ten. From germline, CDR1 is DFQATT and CDR2 SNEGSKA (reference sequence). This CDR3 has 15 amino acids.

The sample comprised blood. This clonotype was sampled from a man aged 35 to 55 in good health. This chain links TRBV20-1 with TRBJ2-4, with TRBD1 identical over 8 bases. The end of the DNA aligns better with TRBJ2-7, so the J call may be wrong. The chain's CDR3 is CSARARTGKLYEQYF. CDR3 coding DNA: TGCAGTGCTAGAGCCCGGACAGGGAAACTTTACGAGCAGTACTTC.